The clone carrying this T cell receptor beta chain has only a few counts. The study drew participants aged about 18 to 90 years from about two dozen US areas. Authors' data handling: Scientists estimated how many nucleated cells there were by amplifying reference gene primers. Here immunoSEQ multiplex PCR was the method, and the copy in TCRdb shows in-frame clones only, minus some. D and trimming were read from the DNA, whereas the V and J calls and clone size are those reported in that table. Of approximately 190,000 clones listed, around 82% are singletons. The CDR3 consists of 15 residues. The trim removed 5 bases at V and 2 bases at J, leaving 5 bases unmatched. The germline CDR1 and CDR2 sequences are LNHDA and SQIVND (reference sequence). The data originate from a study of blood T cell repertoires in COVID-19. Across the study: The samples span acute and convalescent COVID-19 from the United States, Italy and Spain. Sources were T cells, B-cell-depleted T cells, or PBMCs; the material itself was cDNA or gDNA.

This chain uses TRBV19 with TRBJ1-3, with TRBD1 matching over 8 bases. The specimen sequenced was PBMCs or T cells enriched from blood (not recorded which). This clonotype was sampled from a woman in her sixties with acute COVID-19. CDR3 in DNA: TGTGCCAGTAGTCCTCGGACAGGGACTGGAAACACCATATATTTT. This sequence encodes CASSPRTGTGNTIYF.